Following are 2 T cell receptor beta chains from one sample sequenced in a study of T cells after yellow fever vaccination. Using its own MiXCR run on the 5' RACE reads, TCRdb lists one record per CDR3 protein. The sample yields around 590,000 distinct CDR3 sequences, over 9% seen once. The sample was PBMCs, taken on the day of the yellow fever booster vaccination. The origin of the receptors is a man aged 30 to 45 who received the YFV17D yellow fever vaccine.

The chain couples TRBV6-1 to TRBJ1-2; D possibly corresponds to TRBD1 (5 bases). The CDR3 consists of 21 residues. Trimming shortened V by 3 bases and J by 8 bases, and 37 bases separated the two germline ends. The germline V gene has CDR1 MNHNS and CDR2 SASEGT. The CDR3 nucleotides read TGTGCCAGCAGTGATCCTGGGTGGGTTGGCGGCGGGCGTAGGGGAACCTACGGCTACACCTTC. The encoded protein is CASSDPGWVGGGRRGTYGYTF.

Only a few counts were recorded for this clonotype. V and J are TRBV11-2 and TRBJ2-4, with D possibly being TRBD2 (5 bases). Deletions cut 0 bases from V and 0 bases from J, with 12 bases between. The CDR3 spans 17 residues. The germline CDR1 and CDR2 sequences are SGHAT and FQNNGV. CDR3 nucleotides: TGTGCCAGCAGCTTAGATCCTTGGGAGTTAGCCAAAAACATTCAGTACTTC. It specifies CASSLDPWELAKNIQYF.